This T cell receptor beta chain is drawn from a study of cytomegalovirus exposure and HLA in healthy donors. Nominal health characterized the donors when sampled, though unrecorded immune exposures were likely. The primer mix had 60 Vbeta and 13 Jbeta primers. Profiled with immunoSEQ multiplex PCR; TCRdb holds only in-frame clones, not every one. This sample contains about 170,000 clones. V lost 6 bases, J lost 0 bases, and 8 bases stayed unmatched. The CDR3 has 16 residues. CDR1 and CDR2 (germline): SNHLY, FYNNEI. The specimen was PBMCs. This TCR came from a young woman in good health and CMV-seropositive. The chain couples TRBV2 to TRBJ2-7; 10 bases map to TRBD2. CDR3 sequence: CASRRGLASSSYEQYF. As DNA, the CDR3 is TGTGCCAGCAGGCGGGGACTAGCGTCAAGCTCCTACGAGCAGTACTTC.